A selection of T cell receptor beta chains follows, all from one sample in a study of regulatory and conventional T cells in RAG deficiency. The protocol was immunoSEQ multiplex PCR, while the TCRdb copy is restricted to in-frame clones and leaves out a portion. The data contain around 23,000 clones, approximately 93% of them seen just once; the ten biggest clones take up roughly 0.73%. In addition, the sample was reused for a study of regulatory T cells.

The material sequenced was CD4+ T cells sorted from blood. Receptors were obtained from a human donor in good health. Both conserved end residues are trimmed from each CDR3.

v_call cdr3_aa
TRBV5-4 ASSPDSGGSYNEQF
TRBV19 ASKDSGGHQETQY
TRBV18 ASSRNPGQSASEQY
TRBV2 ASSEARGKLVNQPQH
TRBV19 ASNPPGVSPLH
TRBV5-7 ASSLGGDRNQPQH
TRBV19 ASSIGETPSYEQY
TRBV19 ASSEQVGPEIYGYT
TRBV5-1 ASSWGMGPNYGYT
TRBV5-1 ASSPWTGPNEQY
TRBV6-5 ASRQGEAVGEQY
TRBV7-9 ASSFSPGWVEQY
TRBV6-5 ASSWGKGWNTEAF
TRBV5-6 ASSPGQRESYGYT